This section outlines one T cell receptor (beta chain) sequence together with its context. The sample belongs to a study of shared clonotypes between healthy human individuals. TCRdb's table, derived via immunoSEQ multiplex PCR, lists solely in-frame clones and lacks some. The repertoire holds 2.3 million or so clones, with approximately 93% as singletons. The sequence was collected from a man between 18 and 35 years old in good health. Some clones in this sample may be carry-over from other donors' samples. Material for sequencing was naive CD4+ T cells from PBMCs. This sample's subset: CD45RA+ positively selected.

Here the CDR3 reads CASRPSGSSNEQFF. Written as DNA, the CDR3 is TGTGCCAGCAGACCTAGCGGGAGTAGCAATGAGCAGTTCTTC. The genes are TRBV7-9 and TRBJ2-1, with TRBD2 matching 10 bases. The germline gives CDR1 SEHNR, CDR2 FQNEAQ (reference sequence). Trimming removed 6 bases from V and 6 bases from J; junction bases left unmatched: 5. This CDR3 contains 14 residues.